The T cell receptor (beta chain) described here comes from a study of blood T cell dynamics during melanoma immunotherapy. Study-level background: Metastatic melanoma patients received first-line pembrolizumab or nivolumab plus ipilimumab.

Described time point: pre-treatment baseline. CDR1 and CDR2 (germline): SGHTA, FQGNSA. This CDR3 comprises 11 residues. The ends were cut back, 3 bases at V and 4 bases at J, with 0 bases in the middle. Every bulk PBMC sample received the same 350 ng of DNA. Clones were read by immunoSEQ multiplex PCR, and TCRdb kept only the in-frame ones, dropping some. Here the sample spans approximately 13,000 clones, roughly 89% being singletons. This TCR came from a human donor with melanoma. The rearrangement uses TRBV7-2 and TRBJ1-4; D not resolved. This sample comprised blood, obtained from a patient treated with checkpoint blockade. The DNA of the CDR3 is TGTGCCAGCAGCTTTAATGAAAAACTGTTTTTT. The encoded protein is CASSFNEKLFF.